Shown below are 2 T cell receptor beta chains from a single sample sequenced in a study of T cell repertoires in cytomegalovirus infection. Their cognate antigens are unknown. TCRdb redid the calling of the reads with MiXCR, one entry per CDR3 protein. The table includes 400,000 to 600,000 distinct CDR3 sequences, roughly 43% detected once. The sample here was cultured PBMCs, taken from culture after CMV antigen stimulation. All receptors come from a human donor in good health (CMV status not recorded). Some clones in this sample may be carry-over from other donors' samples.

This chain connects TRBV19 to TRBJ1-6; D is perhaps TRBD1 (5 bases). Germline values: CDR1 LNHDA, CDR2 SQIVND (reference sequence). The length of the CDR3 is 17 residues. V was cut by 3 bases and J by 7 bases, with 19 bases left in between. The CDR3 DNA reads TGTGCCAGTAGTATTCGGGTGGGTTGGGGGAACAATTCACCCCTCCACTTT. This translates into CASSIRVGWGNNSPLHF.

The chain has TRBV5-8 and TRBJ1-3; 11 bases agree with TRBD1. Unmatched junction bases numbered 7, after V lost 0 bases and J lost 8 bases. The germline V gene encodes CDR1 SGHTS and CDR2 YDEGEE. The CDR3 is made up of 16 amino acids. CDR3 region: CASSLAEDRGRYTIYF. DNA of the CDR3: TGTGCCAGCAGCTTGGCCGAGGACAGGGGGCGATACACCATATATTTT.